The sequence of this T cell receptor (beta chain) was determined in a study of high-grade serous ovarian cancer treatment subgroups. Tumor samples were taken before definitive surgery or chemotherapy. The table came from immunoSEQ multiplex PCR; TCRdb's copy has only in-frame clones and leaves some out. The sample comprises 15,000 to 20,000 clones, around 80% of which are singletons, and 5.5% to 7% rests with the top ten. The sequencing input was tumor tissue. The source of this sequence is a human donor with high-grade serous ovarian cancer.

The CDR3 DNA sequence: TGTGCCAGCAGTCCAATGGGGCCGGGTTCAGACTCCTACGAGCAGTACTTC. Protein product: CASSPMGPGSDSYEQYF. The chain joins TRBV25-1 to TRBJ2-7, with a weak D call TRBD1 (5 bases). This CDR3 spans 17 amino acids. Trimming took 5 bases from V and 0 from J, leaving 20 bases between them. Germline CDR1 MGHDK, CDR2 SYGVNS.